One and the same sample provided the 22 T cell receptor beta chains below, sequenced in a study of chemoradiotherapy in HPV16-positive cancers. Generated by immunoSEQ multiplex PCR, the TCRdb table keeps only in-frame clones and is missing some. The sample shows 40,000 to 65,000 clones, more than 90% of them seen only once. Sequenced material: blood, taken from a patient who underwent chemoradiotherapy. These receptor sequences come from a human donor with HPV-associated anogenital cancer.

The chain carries TRBV7-8 and TRBJ1-5, with a possible D match to TRBD1 (6 bases). V was clipped by 5 bases and J by 1 base, with 12 bases between them. This CDR3 is 15 amino acids long. CDR1 is SGHVS, CDR2 FQNEAQ, per germline. DNA for the CDR3: TGTGCCAGCAGCCCAGGGGCGAGGAGCAATCAGCCCCAGCATTTT. Protein product: CASSPGARSNQPQHF.

This clone was picked up one time. This sequence joins TRBV19 and TRBJ2-2; 7 bases fit TRBD2. Germline-derived CDR1 and CDR2 are LNHDA and SQIVND (reference sequence). This CDR3 is built from 14 residues. Losses at the gene ends were 3 bases for V and 6 bases for J; bases not matched to a gene: 4. The CDR3 sequence: CASSISGYAGELFF. Here the CDR3 DNA reads TGTGCCAGTAGTATTAGCGGGTATGCCGGGGAGCTGTTTTTT.

This chain uses TRBV7-2 with TRBJ1-1; D gene uncertain. This CDR3 contains 12 residues. Deletions cut 5 bases from V and 4 bases from J, with 8 bases between. CDR1 SGHTA and CDR2 FQGNSA come from the germline V gene. In nucleotides, the CDR3 is TGTGCCAGCAGCCCTTCCGGCACTGAAGCTTTCTTT. Translated, it gives CASSPSGTEAFF.

The chain has TRBV9 and TRBJ2-2, with 7 bases lining up with TRBD2. Per germline, CDR1 SGDLS and CDR2 YYNGEE. Trimming at V came to 4 bases and at J to 7 bases, leaving 10 bases not matched to a gene. The CDR3 length is 15 residues. CDR3 bases: TGTGCCAGCAGCCGTCTGCAGGGAGGGGACGGGGAGCTGTTTTTT. Translation gives CASSRLQGGDGELFF.

This clone was picked up one time. The rearrangement uses TRBV7-2 and TRBJ2-7, with 7 bases matching TRBD1. The CDR3 extends over 13 amino acids. The V gene end was trimmed by 6 bases and the J gene end by 5 bases; junction bases not matched to a gene: 7. Germline CDR1 reads SGHTA; CDR2 reads FQGNSA. This chain's CDR3 is CASRTGYFDEQYF. As DNA, the CDR3 is TGTGCCAGCAGGACAGGGTATTTTGACGAGCAGTACTTC.

The rearrangement joins TRBV18 to TRBJ1-6; D not certain. V was clipped by 3 bases and J by 5 bases, with 11 bases between them. Germline V gene data show CDR1 as KGHSH and CDR2 as LQKENI. The CDR3 loop spans 15 amino acids. The DNA of the CDR3 is TGTGCCAGCTCACCCGGTAAACATGATAATTCACCCCTCCACTTT. It translates to CASSPGKHDNSPLHF.

The gene calls are TRBV27 and TRBJ2-4; 7 bases map to TRBD1. This CDR3 has 13 residues. V gave up 4 bases and J gave up 6 bases; unmatched junction bases: 3. Germline assignment: CDR1 MNHEY and CDR2 SMNVEV (reference sequence). The CDR3 sequence: CASSWGQTNIQYF. The CDR3 region has the DNA TGTGCCAGCAGTTGGGGACAGACAAACATTCAGTACTTC.

The V gene is TRBV4-2, the J gene TRBJ2-7; D gene ambiguous. Germline CDR1 and CDR2: LGHNA and YNFKEQ. Trimming shortened V by 0 bases and J by 3 bases, and 6 bases separated the two germline ends. The CDR3 has 13 residues. In DNA, the CDR3 is TGTGCCAGCAGCCAAGACACGAACTACGAGCAGTACTTC. This codes for CASSQDTNYEQYF.

This rearrangement joins TRBV9 to TRBJ2-2; no clear D gene. CDR1 is SGDLS and CDR2 is YYNGEE in the germline V gene. Trimming removed 0 bases from V and 4 bases from J, with 10 bases in between. This CDR3 has 15 residues. For the CDR3, the DNA is TGTGCCAGCAGCGTAGATAATAGTCGCACCGGGGAGCTGTTTTTT. This gives the protein CASSVDNSRTGELFF.

J is TRBJ2-5 and V is TRBV30, with 7 bases aligning to TRBD2. CDR3 length: 16 amino acids. Germline assignment: CDR1 GTSNPN and CDR2 SVGIG (reference sequence). Germline trimming cut 5 bases from V and 1 base from J; bases unmatched to any gene: 13. CDR3 sequence: CAWGAGPPSGQETQYF. The CDR3 DNA reads TGTGCCTGGGGGGCGGGGCCCCCTAGCGGCCAAGAGACCCAGTACTTC.

The V gene is TRBV11-3, the J gene TRBJ2-7; D is ambiguous. V was trimmed by 0 bases and J by 2 bases, leaving 11 bases between them. CDR3 length: 15 amino acids. Germline CDR1 reads SGHNT; CDR2 reads YENEEA. The CDR3 sequence: CASSLEVGSTYEQYF. The CDR3 DNA sequence: TGTGCCAGCAGCTTAGAGGTCGGATCGACCTACGAGCAGTACTTC.

This clone was picked up one time. The rearrangement uses TRBV18 and TRBJ2-7; D is perhaps TRBD2 (5 bases). Germline lookup yields CDR1 KGHSH and CDR2 LQKENI. Trimming took 0 bases from V and 7 from J, leaving 16 bases between them. This CDR3 region has 15 residues. CDR3 loop: CASSPPVGDPLEQYF. The CDR3 nucleotides read TGTGCCAGCTCACCACCGGTGGGAGACCCCCTGGAGCAGTACTTC.

This sequence joins TRBV7-2 and TRBJ2-3, with TRBD2 as a possible D gene (6 bases). V was trimmed by 2 bases and J by 13 bases, leaving 10 bases between them. The CDR3 covers 11 residues. CDR1 and CDR2 (germline): SGHTA, FQGNSA. CDR3 protein: CASSLSGGKYF. For the CDR3, the DNA is TGTGCCAGCAGCTTAAGCGGCGGGAAGTATTTT.

This chain connects TRBV2 to TRBJ1-6, with D tentatively TRBD1 (5 bases). This CDR3 has 14 amino acids. In germline, CDR1 is SNHLY, CDR2 FYNNEI. V was pared by 3 bases and J by 7 bases, with 10 bases between. CDR3 nucleotide sequence: TGTGCCAGCAGTGACGGGCAGGGAAATTCACCCCTCCACTTT. It encodes CASSDGQGNSPLHF.

This rearrangement joins TRBV4-3 to TRBJ2-7; D perhaps matches TRBD2 (5 bases). Germline loops: CDR1 LGHNA, CDR2 YSLEER. The V and J ends lost 1 base and 4 bases respectively, with 14 bases between them. The CDR3 has 15 residues. CDR3 sequence reads: CASSQAPDSEYEQYF. The CDR3 bases are TGCGCCAGCAGCCAAGCCCCGGACTCCGAATACGAGCAGTACTTC.

The rearrangement uses TRBV7-8 and TRBJ2-5; D unclear. The CDR3 consists of 14 residues. Trimming removed 1 base from V and 5 bases from J, with 11 bases in between. Per germline, CDR1 SGHVS and CDR2 FQNEAQ. The CDR3 nucleotides are TGTGCCAGCAGCTTAGTAGGCGGTGGGGAGACCCAGTACTTC. Protein: CASSLVGGGETQYF.

This clone was recorded once. The J gene is TRBJ1-2, the V gene TRBV27; D gene unclear. Trimming cost V 6 bases and J 0 bases, with 11 bases left between them. CDR1 is MNHEY and CDR2 is SMNVEV in the germline V gene (reference sequence). The CDR3 has 14 residues. CDR3 amino acids: CASSPVWANYGYTF. The CDR3 nucleotides are TGTGCCAGCAGCCCCGTCTGGGCTAACTATGGCTACACCTTC.

The chain uses TRBV4-3 and TRBJ2-1; D may be TRBD2 (5 bases). The CDR3 has 15 residues. CDR1 is LGHNA, CDR2 YSLEER, per germline. The V end was cut by 1 base, the J end by 9 bases, with 16 bases between. The CDR3 region is CASSQVLALALEQFF. CDR3 DNA: TGCGCCAGCAGCCAAGTGTTGGCTTTAGCGCTTGAGCAGTTCTTC.

This clone was counted a few times. The chain combines TRBV9 with TRBJ1-1; D not resolved. Germline V gene sequence: CDR1 SGDLS, CDR2 YYNGEE. CDR3 length equals 14 residues. V dropped 0 bases and J dropped 1 base, with 7 bases sitting between them. The CDR3 reads CASSVVSENTEAFF. The CDR3 region has the DNA TGTGCCAGCAGCGTAGTTAGTGAGAACACTGAAGCTTTCTTT.

V and J are TRBV5-1 and TRBJ2-2; TRBD2 matches at 10 bases. CDR1 and CDR2 (germline): SGHRS, YFSETQ. This CDR3 has 16 residues. The J segment lost 4 bases and the V segment lost 0 bases, leaving 3 bases of the junction unmatched. CDR3 loop: CASSLVLAGLTGELFF. In DNA form, the CDR3 reads TGCGCCAGCAGCTTGGTACTAGCGGGGCTCACCGGGGAGCTGTTTTTT.

V usage is TRBV19 and J usage is TRBJ2-5; the D is unclear. V lost 4 bases and J lost 7, with 16 bases in between. This CDR3 comprises 14 residues. CDR1 and CDR2 from the germline V gene are LNHDA and SQIVND (reference sequence). The CDR3 sequence: CASSTPTSSGTQYF. CDR3 nucleotide sequence: TGTGCCAGTAGTACACCTACTTCCTCAGGGACCCAGTACTTC. The whole variable domain, remainder taken from reference TRBV19 and TRBJ2-5, is DGGITQSPKYLFRKEGQNVTLSCEQNLNHDAMYWYRQDPGQGLRLIYYSQIVNDFQKGDIAEGYSVSREKKESFPLTVTSAQKNPTAFYLCASSTPTSSGTQYFGPGTRLLVL.

This chain connects TRBV7-2 to TRBJ2-2; D is unclear. The CDR3 runs to 15 residues. V lost 1 base and J 2 bases, leaving 8 bases between the germline ends. Germline values: CDR1 SGHTA, CDR2 FQGNSA. The CDR3 region has the DNA TGTGCCAGCAGCTTAGTTTCCATAAACACCGGGGAGCTGTTTTTT. It specifies CASSLVSINTGELFF.